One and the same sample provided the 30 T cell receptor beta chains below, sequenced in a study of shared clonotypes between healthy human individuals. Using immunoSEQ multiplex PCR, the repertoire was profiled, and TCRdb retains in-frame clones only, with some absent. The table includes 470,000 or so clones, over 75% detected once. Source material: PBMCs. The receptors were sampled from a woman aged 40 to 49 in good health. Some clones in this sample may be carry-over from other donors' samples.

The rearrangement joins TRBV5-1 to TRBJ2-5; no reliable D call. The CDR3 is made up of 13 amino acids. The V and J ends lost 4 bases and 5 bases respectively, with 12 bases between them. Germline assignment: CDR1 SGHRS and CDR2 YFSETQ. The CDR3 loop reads CASSPPNRETQYF. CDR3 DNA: TGCGCCAGCAGCCCGCCCAACCGGGAGACCCAGTACTTC. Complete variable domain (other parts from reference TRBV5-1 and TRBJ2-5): KAGVTQTPRYLIKTRGQQVTLSCSPISGHRSVSWYQQTPGQGLQFLFEYFSETQRNKGNFPGRFSGRQFSNSRSEMNVSTLELGDSALYLCASSPPNRETQYFGPGTRLLVL.

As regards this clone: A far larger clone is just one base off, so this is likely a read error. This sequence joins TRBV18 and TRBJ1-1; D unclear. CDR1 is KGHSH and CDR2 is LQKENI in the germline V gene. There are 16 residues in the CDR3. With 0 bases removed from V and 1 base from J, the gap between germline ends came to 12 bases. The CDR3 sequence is CASSPPSLGWNTEAFF. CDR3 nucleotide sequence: TGTGCCAGCTCACCACCTTCCCTCGGCTGGAACACTGAAGCTTTCTTT.

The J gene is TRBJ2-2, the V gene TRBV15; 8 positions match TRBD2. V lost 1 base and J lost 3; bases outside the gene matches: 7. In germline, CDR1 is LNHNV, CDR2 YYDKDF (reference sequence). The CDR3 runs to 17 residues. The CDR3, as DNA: TGTGCCACCAGCAGAGGGGCGACTAGCGAGTACACCGGGGAGCTGTTTTTT. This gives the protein CATSRGATSEYTGELFF.

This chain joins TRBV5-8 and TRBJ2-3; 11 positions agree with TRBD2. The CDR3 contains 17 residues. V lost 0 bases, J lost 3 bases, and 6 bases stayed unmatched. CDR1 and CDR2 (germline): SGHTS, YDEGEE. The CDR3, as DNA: TGTGCCAGCAGCTTGGGGCACACTAGCGGGAGAACAGATACGCAGTATTTT. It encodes CASSLGHTSGRTDTQYF.

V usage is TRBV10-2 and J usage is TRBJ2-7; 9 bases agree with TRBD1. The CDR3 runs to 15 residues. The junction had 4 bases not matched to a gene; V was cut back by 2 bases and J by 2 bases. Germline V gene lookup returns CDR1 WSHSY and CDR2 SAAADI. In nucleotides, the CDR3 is TGCGCCAGCAGTGAGCCGGACAGGGGACCCTACGAGCAGTACTTC. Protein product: CASSEPDRGPYEQYF.

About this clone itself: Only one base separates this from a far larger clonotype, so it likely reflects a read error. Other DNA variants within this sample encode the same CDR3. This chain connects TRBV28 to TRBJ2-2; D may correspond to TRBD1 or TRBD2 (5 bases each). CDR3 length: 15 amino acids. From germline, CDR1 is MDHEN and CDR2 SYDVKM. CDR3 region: CASSFLRRGTGELFF. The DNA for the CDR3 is TGTGCCAGCAGTTTTCTGAGAAGGGGCACCGGGGAGCTGTTCTTT.

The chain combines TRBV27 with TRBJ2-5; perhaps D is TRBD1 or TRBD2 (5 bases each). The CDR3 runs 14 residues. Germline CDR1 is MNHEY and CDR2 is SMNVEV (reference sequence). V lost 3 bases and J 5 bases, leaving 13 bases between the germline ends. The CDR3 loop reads CASSFNGAKETQYF. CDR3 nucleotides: TGTGCCAGCAGTTTTAACGGGGCGAAGGAGACCCAGTACTTC.

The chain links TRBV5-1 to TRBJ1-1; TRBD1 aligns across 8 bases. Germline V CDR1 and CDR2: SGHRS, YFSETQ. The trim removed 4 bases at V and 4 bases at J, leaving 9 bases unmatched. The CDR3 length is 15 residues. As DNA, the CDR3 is TGCGCCAGCAGCCCTCCCGGACAGGGAGGCACTGAAGCTTTCTTT. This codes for CASSPPGQGGTEAFF.

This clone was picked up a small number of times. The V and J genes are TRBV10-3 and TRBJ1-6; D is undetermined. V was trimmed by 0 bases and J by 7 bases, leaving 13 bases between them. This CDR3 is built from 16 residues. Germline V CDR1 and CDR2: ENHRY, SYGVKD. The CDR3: CAISESTAVGNSPLHF. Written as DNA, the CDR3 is TGTGCCATCAGTGAGTCAACGGCGGTGGGAAATTCACCCCTCCACTTT.

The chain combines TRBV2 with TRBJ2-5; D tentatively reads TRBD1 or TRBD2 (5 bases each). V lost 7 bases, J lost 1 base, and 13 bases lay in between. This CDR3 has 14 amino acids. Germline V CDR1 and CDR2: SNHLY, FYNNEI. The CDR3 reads CASTDAGAQETQYF. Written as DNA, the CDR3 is TGTGCCAGCACCGATGCCGGGGCCCAAGAGACCCAGTACTTC. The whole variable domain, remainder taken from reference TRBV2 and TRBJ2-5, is EPEVTQTPSHQVTQMGQEVILRCVPISNHLYFYWYRQILGQKVEFLVSFYNNEISEKSEIFDDQFSVERPDGSNFTLKIRSTKLEDSAMYFCASTDAGAQETQYFGPGTRLLVL.

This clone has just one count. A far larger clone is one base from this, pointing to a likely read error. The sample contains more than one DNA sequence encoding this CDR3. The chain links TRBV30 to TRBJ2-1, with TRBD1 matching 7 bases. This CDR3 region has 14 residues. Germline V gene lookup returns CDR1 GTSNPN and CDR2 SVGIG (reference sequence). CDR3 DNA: TGCGCCTGGAGTGATATTTCAGGGGGCAATGAGCAGTTCTTC. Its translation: CAWSDISGGNEQFF.

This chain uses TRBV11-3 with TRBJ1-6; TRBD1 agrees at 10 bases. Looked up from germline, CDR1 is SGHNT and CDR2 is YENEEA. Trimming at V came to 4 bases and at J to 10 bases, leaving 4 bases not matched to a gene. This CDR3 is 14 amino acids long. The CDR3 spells CASSSGQGQSPLHF. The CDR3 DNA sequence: TGTGCCAGCAGCTCGGGACAGGGGCAATCACCCCTCCACTTT.

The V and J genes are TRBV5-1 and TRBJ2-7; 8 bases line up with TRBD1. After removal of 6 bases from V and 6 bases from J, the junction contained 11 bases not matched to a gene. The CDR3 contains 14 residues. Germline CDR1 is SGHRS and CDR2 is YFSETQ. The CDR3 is CASNHGTGRSEQYF. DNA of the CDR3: TGCGCCAGCAACCACGGGACAGGAAGGTCCGAGCAGTACTTC.

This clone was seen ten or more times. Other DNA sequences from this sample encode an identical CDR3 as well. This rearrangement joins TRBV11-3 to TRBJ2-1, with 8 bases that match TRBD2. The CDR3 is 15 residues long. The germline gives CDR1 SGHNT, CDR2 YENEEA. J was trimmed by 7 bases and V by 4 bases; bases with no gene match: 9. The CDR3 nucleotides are TGTGCCAGCAGCTCCACGGGGACTAGGGGTAATGAGCAGTTCTTC. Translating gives CASSSTGTRGNEQFF.

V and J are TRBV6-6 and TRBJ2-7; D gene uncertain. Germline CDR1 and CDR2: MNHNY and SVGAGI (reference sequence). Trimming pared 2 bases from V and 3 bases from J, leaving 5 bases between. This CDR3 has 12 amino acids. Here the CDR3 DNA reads TGTGCCAGCAGTTACAGCCGCTACGAGCAGTACTTC. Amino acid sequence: CASSYSRYEQYF.

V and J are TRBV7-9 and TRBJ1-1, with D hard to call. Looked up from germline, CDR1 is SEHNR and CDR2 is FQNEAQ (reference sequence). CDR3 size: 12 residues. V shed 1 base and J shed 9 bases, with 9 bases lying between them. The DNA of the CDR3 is TGTGCCAGCAGCTTAGGGGTTGGGAAAGCTTTCTTT. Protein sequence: CASSLGVGKAFF.

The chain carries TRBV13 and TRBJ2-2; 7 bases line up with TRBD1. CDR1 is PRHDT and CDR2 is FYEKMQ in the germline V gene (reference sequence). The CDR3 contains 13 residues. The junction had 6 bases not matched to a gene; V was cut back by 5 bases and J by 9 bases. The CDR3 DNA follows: TGTGCCAGCAGCCGACAGGGTATTCGGGAGCTGTTTTTT. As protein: CASSRQGIRELFF.

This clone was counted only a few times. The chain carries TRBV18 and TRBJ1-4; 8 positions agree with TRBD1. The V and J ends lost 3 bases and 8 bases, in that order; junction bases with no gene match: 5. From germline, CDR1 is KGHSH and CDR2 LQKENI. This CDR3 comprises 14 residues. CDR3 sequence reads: CASSPDRGREKLFF. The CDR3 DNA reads TGTGCCAGCTCACCCGACAGGGGAAGGGAAAAACTGTTTTTT.

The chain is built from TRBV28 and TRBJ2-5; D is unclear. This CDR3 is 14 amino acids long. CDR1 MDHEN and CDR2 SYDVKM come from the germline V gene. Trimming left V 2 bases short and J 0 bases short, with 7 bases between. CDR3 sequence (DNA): TGTGCCAGCAGTTTAGGTGCCAACCAAGAGACCCAGTACTTC. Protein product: CASSLGANQETQYF.

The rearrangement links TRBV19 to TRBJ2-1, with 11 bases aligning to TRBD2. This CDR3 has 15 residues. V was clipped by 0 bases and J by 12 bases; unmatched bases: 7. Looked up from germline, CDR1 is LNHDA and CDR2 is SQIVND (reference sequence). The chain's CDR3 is CASSIDRNSGRVQFF. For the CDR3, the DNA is TGTGCCAGTAGTATAGATCGGAATAGCGGGAGGGTGCAGTTCTTC.

The CDR3 nucleotides read TGTGCCAGCTCACCACCCCTAATACAGGCGGAAGCTTTCTTT. Translating it yields CASSPPLIQAEAFF. The genes are TRBV18 and TRBJ1-1; maybe TRBD1 (5 bases). The V and J ends lost 0 bases and 8 bases respectively, with 13 bases between them. CDR1 KGHSH and CDR2 LQKENI come from the germline V gene. The CDR3 totals 14 residues.

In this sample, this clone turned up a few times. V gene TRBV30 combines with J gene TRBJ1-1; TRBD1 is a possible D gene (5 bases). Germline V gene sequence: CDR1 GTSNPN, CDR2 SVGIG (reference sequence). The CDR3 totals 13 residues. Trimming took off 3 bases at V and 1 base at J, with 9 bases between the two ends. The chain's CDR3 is CAWRGRGNTEAFF. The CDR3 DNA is TGTGCCTGGAGAGGAAGGGGGAACACTGAAGCTTTCTTT.

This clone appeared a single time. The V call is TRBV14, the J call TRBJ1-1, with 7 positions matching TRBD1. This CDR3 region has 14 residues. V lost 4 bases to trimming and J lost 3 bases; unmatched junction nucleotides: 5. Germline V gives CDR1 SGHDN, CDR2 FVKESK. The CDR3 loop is CASSPDRTYTEAFF. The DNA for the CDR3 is TGTGCCAGCAGCCCGGACAGGACCTACACTGAAGCTTTCTTT. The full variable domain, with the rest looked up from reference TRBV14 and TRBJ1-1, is EAGVTQFPSHSVIEKGQTVTLRCDPISGHDNLYWYRRVMGKEIKFLLHFVKESKQDESGMPNNRFLAERTGGTYSTLKVQPAELEDSGVYFCASSPDRTYTEAFFGQGTRLTVV.

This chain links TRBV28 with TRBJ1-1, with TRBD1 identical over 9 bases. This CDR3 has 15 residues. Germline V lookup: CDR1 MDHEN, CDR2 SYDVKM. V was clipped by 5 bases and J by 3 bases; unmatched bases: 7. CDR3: CASSAYRGRDTEAFF. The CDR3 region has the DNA TGTGCCAGCAGTGCCTACAGGGGGCGAGACACTGAAGCTTTCTTT.

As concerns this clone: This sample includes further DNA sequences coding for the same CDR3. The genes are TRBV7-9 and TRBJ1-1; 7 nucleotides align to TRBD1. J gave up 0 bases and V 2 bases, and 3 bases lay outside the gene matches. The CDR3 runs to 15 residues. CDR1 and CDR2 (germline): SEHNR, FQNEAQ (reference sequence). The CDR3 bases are TGTGCCAGCAGCTTAAGAGGACAGGTGAACACTGAAGCTTTCTTT. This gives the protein CASSLRGQVNTEAFF.

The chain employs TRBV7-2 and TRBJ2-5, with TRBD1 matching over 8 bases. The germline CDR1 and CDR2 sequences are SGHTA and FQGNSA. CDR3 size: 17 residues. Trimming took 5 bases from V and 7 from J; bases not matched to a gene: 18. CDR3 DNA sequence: TGTGCCAGCAGCGCCGCCGGGACAGGCGGCCGCCGTTCGACCCAGTACTTC. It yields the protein CASSAAGTGGRRSTQYF.

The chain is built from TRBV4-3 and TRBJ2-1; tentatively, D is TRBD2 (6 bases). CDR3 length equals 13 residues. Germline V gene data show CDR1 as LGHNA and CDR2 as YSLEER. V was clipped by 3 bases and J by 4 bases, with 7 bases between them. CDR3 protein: CASSQDYYNEQFF. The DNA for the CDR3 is TGCGCCAGCAGCCAGGACTATTACAATGAGCAGTTCTTC.

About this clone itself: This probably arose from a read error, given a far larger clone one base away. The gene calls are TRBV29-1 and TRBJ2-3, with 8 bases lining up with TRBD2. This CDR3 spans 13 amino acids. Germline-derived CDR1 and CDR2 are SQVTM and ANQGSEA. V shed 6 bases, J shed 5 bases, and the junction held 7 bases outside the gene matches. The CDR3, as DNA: TGCAGCGTGGGCGGGAGGAAGATAGATACGCAGTATTTT. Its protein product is CSVGGRKIDTQYF.

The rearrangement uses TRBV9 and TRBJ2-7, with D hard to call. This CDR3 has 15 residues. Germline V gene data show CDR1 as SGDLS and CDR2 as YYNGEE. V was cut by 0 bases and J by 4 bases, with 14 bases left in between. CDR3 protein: CASSVAHSPLYEQYF. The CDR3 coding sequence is TGTGCCAGCAGCGTAGCACATTCCCCCCTGTACGAGCAGTACTTC.

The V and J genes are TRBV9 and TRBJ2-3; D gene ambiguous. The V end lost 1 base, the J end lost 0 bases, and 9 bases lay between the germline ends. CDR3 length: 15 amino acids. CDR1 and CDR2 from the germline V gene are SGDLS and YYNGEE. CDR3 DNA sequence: TGTGCCAGCAGCGTACGGGCGGCTAGCACAGATACGCAGTATTTT. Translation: CASSVRAASTDTQYF.